A selection of T cell receptor beta chains follows, all from one sample in a study of blood T cell repertoires in COVID-19. The protocol was immunoSEQ multiplex PCR, while the TCRdb copy is restricted to in-frame clones and leaves out a portion. The sample consists of about 220,000 clones, about 85% of them appearing once. Specimen: PBMCs or T cells enriched from blood (not recorded which). Source of these receptors: a woman in her twenties or thirties who had recovered from COVID-19. CDR3s include the opening cysteine and the closing phenylalanine or tryptophan. The D gene is left open where the match is weak. Expanded clones get a size class; other rows say once, few or many, or leave the size out.

d_call	v_call	clone_size	j_call	cdr3_nt	cdr3_aa
TRBD1	TRBV19	.	TRBJ1-1	TGTGCCAGTAGTATACAGGGGGTTGTGAACACTGAAGCTTTCTTT	CASSIQGVVNTEAFF
TRBD1	TRBV15	many	TRBJ1-4	TGTGCCACCAGCGTTGGGAACAGACAGGGGAGTGAAAAACTGTTTTTT	CATSVGNRQGSEKLFF
.	TRBV5-1	once	TRBJ1-4	TGCGCCAGCTCCGACGGAGGTGAAAAACTGTTTTTT	CASSDGGEKLFF
TRBD2	TRBV14	.	TRBJ2-3	TGTGCCAGCAGCAAAGCGGGGGGTCGCGCAGATACGCAGTATTTT	CASSKAGGRADTQYF
TRBD1	TRBV5-4	.	TRBJ1-2	TGTGCCAGCAGCAAATGGGCAGGGGGGACCAACTATGGCTACACCTTC	CASSKWAGGTNYGYTF
.	TRBV6-5	.	TRBJ2-5	TGTGCCAGCAGCAGGGGCTGGGTGGAGACCCAGTACTTC	CASSRGWVETQYF
.	TRBV5-1	.	TRBJ2-1	TGCGCCAGCAGCGATCCGGGACAAGTGGGATACAATGAGCAGTTCTTC	CASSDPGQVGYNEQFF
.	TRBV6-4	.	TRBJ1-1	TGTGCCAGCAGTGAACAGGGCAACACTGAAGCTTTCTTT	CASSEQGNTEAFF
.	TRBV21-1	.	TRBJ2-5	TGTGCCAGCAGAGGGACAGCTCTCAAATTGGAGACCCAGTACTTC	CASRGTALKLETQYF
TRBD1	TRBV18	.	TRBJ2-1	TGTGCCAGCTCACCCCCCACCGGGACAGGGTATCGCAATGAGCAGTTCTTC	CASSPPTGTGYRNEQFF
.	TRBV18	.	TRBJ1-5	TGTGCCAGCTCACCCCAGGGAGGTGATCAGCCCCAGCATTTT	CASSPQGGDQPQHF
.	TRBV5-1	.	TRBJ1-1	TGCGCCAGCAGCTTGTTATTGAACACTGAAGCTTTCTTT	CASSLLLNTEAFF
.	TRBV5-8	.	TRBJ2-3	TGTGCCAGCGGCCGCAGGGGTGCAGATACGCAGTATTTT	CASGRRGADTQYF
TRBD2	TRBV2	.	TRBJ2-3	TGTGCCAGCAGTGTAGAGCGGGGGGGCCACGCAGATACGCAGTATTTT	CASSVERGGHADTQYF
.	TRBV2	.	TRBJ1-6	TGTGCCAGCAGTCCGGACTTCAGCTCCTATAATTCACCCCTCCACTTT	CASSPDFSSYNSPLHF
TRBD1	TRBV13	.	TRBJ1-6	TGTGCCAGCAGCTTGAGACAGGGAGTCCCTAATTCACCCCTCCACTTT	CASSLRQGVPNSPLHF
.	TRBV6-2/TRBV6-3	.	TRBJ1-2	TGTGCCAGCAGTTCAGCGACAGACAACTATGGCTACACCTTC	CASSSATDNYGYTF
.	TRBV21-1	.	TRBJ2-2	TGTGCCAGCAGCAAAGGAAGCCTAGCGGGGGGTCCCGGGGAGCTGTTTTTT	CASSKGSLAGGPGELFF
TRBD1	TRBV29-1	.	TRBJ1-1	TGCAGCGCCTTCCTACAGGGGAGAGACACTGAAGCTTTCTTT	CSAFLQGRDTEAFF
.	TRBV7-2	.	TRBJ1-1	TGTGCCAGCAGCTTAAGTGGGCAGAACACTGAAGCTTTCTTT	CASSLSGQNTEAFF
TRBD2	TRBV7-6	.	TRBJ2-5	TGTGCCAGCAGCCTTAATCAAATTAGCGGGGCACAAGAGACCCAGTACTTC	CASSLNQISGAQETQYF
TRBD1	TRBV7-8	.	TRBJ2-6	TGTGCCAGCAGCTTGGAGGACAGGGCTGGGGCCAACGTCCTGACTTTC	CASSLEDRAGANVLTF
.	TRBV2	many	TRBJ1-1	TGTGCCAGCAGTGAATATTTGAACACTGAAGCTTTCTTT	CASSEYLNTEAFF
TRBD2	TRBV19	.	TRBJ2-7	TGTGCCAGTAGTATTCGACTAGCGGGGGGCCGTATTCCCAATCATCACTCCTACGAGCAGTACTTC	CASSIRLAGGRIPNHHSYEQYF
TRBD1	TRBV7-3	.	TRBJ1-1	TGTGCCAGCAGCCCAACAGACAGGGGCCGGGGCACTGAAGCTTTCTTT	CASSPTDRGRGTEAFF
TRBD1	TRBV11-2	.	TRBJ2-7	TGTGCCAGCAGCCCCTCCCACCGACAGGGGGCAGACGAGCAGTACTTC	CASSPSHRQGADEQYF
.	TRBV15	.	TRBJ1-5	TGTGCCACCGGGGAGCTCAATCAGCCCCAGCATTTT	CATGELNQPQHF
.	TRBV13	few	TRBJ1-1	TGTGCCAGCCTCAGGGTCACGAAGAACACTGAAGCTTTCTTT	CASLRVTKNTEAFF
TRBD2	TRBV7-2	.	TRBJ2-7	TGTGCCAGCAGCTTTAGCGGGGGGGCCGGTGAGCAGTACTTC	CASSFSGGAGEQYF
.	TRBV7-8	.	TRBJ1-4	TGTGCCAGCAGCTTTCTAGGGGGGGGTGAAAAACTGTTTTTT	CASSFLGGGEKLFF
.	TRBV27	.	TRBJ1-2	TGTGCCAGCAGTTTCCCGGGGATGCGCTACACCTTC	CASSFPGMRYTF
.	TRBV29-1	.	TRBJ1-2	TGCAGCGTTGAAGATGAACTACGTGGCTACACCTTC	CSVEDELRGYTF
.	TRBV7-3	.	TRBJ2-5	TGTGCCAGCAGCTTACACGGCGAGTCCGGGGAGACCCAGTACTTC	CASSLHGESGETQYF
TRBD1	TRBV5-1	.	TRBJ2-2	TGCGCCAGCAGGGAGACAGGGAACGGGAACACCGGGGAGCTGTTTTTT	CASRETGNGNTGELFF
.	TRBV6-2/TRBV6-3	.	TRBJ1-1	TGTGCCAGCAGTTACGGAGGAGATGGCACTGAAGCTTTCTTT	CASSYGGDGTEAFF
TRBD1	TRBV7-9	.	TRBJ2-2	TGTGCCAGCAGGCCGGGACAGGCGAACACCGGGGAGCTGTTTTTT	CASRPGQANTGELFF